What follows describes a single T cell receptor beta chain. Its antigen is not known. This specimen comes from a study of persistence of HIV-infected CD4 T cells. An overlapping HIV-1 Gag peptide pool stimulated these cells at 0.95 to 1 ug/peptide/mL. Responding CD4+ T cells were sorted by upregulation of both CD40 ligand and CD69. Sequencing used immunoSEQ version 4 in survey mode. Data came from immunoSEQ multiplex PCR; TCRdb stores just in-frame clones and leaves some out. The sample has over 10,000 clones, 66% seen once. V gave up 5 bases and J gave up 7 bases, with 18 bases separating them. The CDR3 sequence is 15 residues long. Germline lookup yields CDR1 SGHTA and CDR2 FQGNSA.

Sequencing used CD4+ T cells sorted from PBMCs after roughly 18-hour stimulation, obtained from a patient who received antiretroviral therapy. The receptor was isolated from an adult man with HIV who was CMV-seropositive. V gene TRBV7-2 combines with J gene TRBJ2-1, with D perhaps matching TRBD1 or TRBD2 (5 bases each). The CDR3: CASSPGAGRGNEQFF. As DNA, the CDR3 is TGTGCCAGCAGCCCCGGGGCCGGCCGAGGAAATGAGCAGTTCTTC.